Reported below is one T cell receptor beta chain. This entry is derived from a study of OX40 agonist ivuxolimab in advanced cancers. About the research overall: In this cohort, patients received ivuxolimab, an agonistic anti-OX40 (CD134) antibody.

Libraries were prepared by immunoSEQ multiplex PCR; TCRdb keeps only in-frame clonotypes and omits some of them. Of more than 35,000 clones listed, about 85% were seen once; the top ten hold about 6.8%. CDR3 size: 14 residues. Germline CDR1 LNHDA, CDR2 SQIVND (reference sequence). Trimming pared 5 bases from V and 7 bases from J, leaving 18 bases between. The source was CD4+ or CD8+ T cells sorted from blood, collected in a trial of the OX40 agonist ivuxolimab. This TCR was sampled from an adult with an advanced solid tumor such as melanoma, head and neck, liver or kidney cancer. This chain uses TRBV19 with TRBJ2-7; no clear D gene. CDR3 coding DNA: TGTGCCAGTAGTTCCCTAGGATCGGTTGAGGAGCAGTACTTC. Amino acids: CASSSLGSVEEQYF.